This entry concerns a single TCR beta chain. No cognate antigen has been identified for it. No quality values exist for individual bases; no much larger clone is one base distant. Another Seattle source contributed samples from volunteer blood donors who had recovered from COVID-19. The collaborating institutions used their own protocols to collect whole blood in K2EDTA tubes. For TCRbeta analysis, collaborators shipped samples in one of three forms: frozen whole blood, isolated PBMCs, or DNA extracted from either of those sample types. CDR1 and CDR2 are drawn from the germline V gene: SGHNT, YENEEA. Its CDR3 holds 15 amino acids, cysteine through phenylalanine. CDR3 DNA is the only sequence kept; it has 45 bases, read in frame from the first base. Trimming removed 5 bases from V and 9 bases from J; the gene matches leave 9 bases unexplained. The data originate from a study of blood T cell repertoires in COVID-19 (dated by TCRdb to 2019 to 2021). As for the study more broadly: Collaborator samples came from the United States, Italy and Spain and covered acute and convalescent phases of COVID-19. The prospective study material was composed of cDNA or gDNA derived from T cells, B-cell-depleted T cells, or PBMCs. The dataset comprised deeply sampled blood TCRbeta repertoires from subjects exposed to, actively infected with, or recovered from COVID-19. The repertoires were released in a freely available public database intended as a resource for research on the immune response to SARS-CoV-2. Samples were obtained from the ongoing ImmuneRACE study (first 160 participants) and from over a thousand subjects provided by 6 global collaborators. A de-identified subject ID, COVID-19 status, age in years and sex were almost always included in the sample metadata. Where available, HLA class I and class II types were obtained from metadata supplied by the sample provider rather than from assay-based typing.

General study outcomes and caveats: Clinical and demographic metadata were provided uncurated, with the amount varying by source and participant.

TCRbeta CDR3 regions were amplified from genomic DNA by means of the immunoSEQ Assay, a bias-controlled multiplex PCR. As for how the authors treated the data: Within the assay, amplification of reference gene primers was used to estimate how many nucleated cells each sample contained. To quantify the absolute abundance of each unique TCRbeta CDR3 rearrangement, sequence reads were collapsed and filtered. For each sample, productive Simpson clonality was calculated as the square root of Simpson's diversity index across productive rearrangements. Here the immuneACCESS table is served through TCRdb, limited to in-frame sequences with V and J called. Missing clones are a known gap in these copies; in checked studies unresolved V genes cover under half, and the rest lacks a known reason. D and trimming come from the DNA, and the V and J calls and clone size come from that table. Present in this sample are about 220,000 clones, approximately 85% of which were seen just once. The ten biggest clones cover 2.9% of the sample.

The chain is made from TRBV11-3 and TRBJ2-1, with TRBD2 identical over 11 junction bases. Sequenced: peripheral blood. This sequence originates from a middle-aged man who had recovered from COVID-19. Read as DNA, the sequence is TGTGCCAGCAGCCTCGGGACTAGCGGTCCCGGTGAGCAGTTCTTC. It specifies CASSLGTSGPGEQFF. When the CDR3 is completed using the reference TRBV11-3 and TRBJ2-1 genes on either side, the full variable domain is EAGVVQSPRYKIIEKKQPVAFWCNPISGHNTLYWYLQNLGQGPELLIRYENEEAVDDSQLPKDRFSAERLKGVDSTLKIQPAELGDSAVYLCASSLGTSGPGEQFFGPGTRLTVL.